Listed here are 21 T cell receptor beta chains from one sample, sequenced in a study of T cell changes during pregnancy in multiple sclerosis. Generated by immunoSEQ multiplex PCR, the TCRdb table keeps only in-frame clones and is missing some. The sample carries about 28,000 clones, 90% to 95% recorded once. The sample here was CD4+ T cells from peripheral blood mononuclear cells, taken after pregnancy. These receptor sequences come from a female donor with multiple sclerosis, enrolled in a pregnancy study.

This clone has just a few counts. The gene calls are TRBV6-1 and TRBJ2-5, with no clear D. Between the trimmed V and J ends, which lost 6 bases and 4 bases, there was a span of 3 bases. CDR1 is MNHNS and CDR2 is SASEGT in the germline V gene. The CDR3 has 10 amino acids. Here the CDR3 reads CASRLETQYF. The CDR3 DNA follows: TGTGCCAGCAGACTAGAGACCCAGTACTTC.

The chain combines TRBV18 with TRBJ2-7; D is uncertain. CDR1 is KGHSH, CDR2 LQKENI, per germline. The V and J ends lost 3 bases and 3 bases respectively, with 12 bases between them. The CDR3 has 14 amino acids. CDR3 in amino acids: CASSPSIPGYEQYF. CDR3 coding DNA: TGTGCCAGCTCACCTTCGATTCCGGGCTACGAGCAGTACTTC.

The V gene is TRBV19, the J gene TRBJ2-7; 7 nucleotides line up with TRBD1. Losses at the gene ends were 2 bases for V and 0 bases for J; bases not matched to a gene: 1. Germline CDR1 LNHDA, CDR2 SQIVND (reference sequence). The CDR3 is 14 residues long. The CDR3 DNA follows: TGTGCCAGTAGTATAACAGGGGACTCCTACGAGCAGTACTTC. Its translation: CASSITGDSYEQYF.

V and J are TRBV7-9 and TRBJ2-1, with D possibly matching TRBD1 (7 bases). Germline values: CDR1 SEHNR, CDR2 FQNEAQ (reference sequence). The CDR3 contains 14 residues. Between the trimmed V and J ends, which lost 3 bases and 6 bases, there was a span of 12 bases. The CDR3 is CASSLTRGVNEQFF. CDR3 DNA: TGTGCCAGCAGCTTGACCAGGGGGGTCAATGAGCAGTTCTTC.

The V call is TRBV19, the J call TRBJ2-2; D gene ambiguous. The CDR3 contains 14 residues. V gave up 5 bases and J gave up 1 base, with 8 bases separating them. Germline V CDR1 and CDR2: LNHDA, SQIVND (reference sequence). The DNA of the CDR3 is TGTGCCAGTAGTCCCCGACTGAACACCGGGGAGCTGTTTTTT. This codes for CASSPRLNTGELFF. Filled out from reference TRBV19 and TRBJ2-2, the complete variable domain reads DGGITQSPKYLFRKEGQNVTLSCEQNLNHDAMYWYRQDPGQGLRLIYYSQIVNDFQKGDIAEGYSVSREKKESFPLTVTSAQKNPTAFYLCASSPRLNTGELFFGEGSRLTVL.

V usage is TRBV5-8 and J usage is TRBJ1-2, with 8 bases matching TRBD1. CDR1 and CDR2 from the germline V gene are SGHTS and YDEGEE. The CDR3 is 17 residues long. Trimming cost V 1 base and J 1 base; bases outside gene matches: 9. The CDR3 bases are TGTGCCAGCAGCTTGAGCCAGGGGGCGATGATTAACTATGGCTACACCTTC. Amino acids: CASSLSQGAMINYGYTF.

The chain is built from TRBV28 and TRBJ2-7; D perhaps matches TRBD2 (6 bases). This CDR3 is 14 amino acids long. From germline, CDR1 is MDHEN and CDR2 SYDVKM. Between the trimmed V and J ends, which lost 2 bases and 2 bases, there was a span of 10 bases. CDR3 in amino acids: CASSLGGGAYEQYF. The CDR3 coding sequence is TGTGCCAGCAGTTTAGGCGGAGGGGCCTACGAGCAGTACTTC.

This sequence joins TRBV21-1 and TRBJ1-5; the D segment call TRBD1 is taken from the table without a DNA check. TRBV21-1 corresponds to a pseudogene. This CDR3 spans 17 amino acids. For the CDR3, the DNA is TGTGCCAGCAGCATCGAGGACAGGGCAAAACTCAATCAGCCCCAGCATTTT. It specifies CASSIEDRAKLNQPQHF.

The chain joins TRBV2 to TRBJ1-2, with a weak D call TRBD1 (5 bases). Germline CDR1 is SNHLY and CDR2 is FYNNEI. The germline V and J ends were trimmed by 2 bases and 7 bases, with 8 bases remaining between them. This CDR3 is 12 amino acids long. The CDR3 DNA reads TGTGCCAGCAGTGAATGGGGGGGTGGCTACACCTTC. This gives the protein CASSEWGGGYTF.

V usage is TRBV27 and J usage is TRBJ1-1; no firm D call. The germline V gene has CDR1 MNHEY and CDR2 SMNVEV (reference sequence). CDR3 length equals 13 residues. Trimming pared 2 bases from V and 1 base from J, leaving 5 bases between. The CDR3 DNA reads TGTGCCAGCAGTTTACTAGCGAACACTGAAGCTTTCTTT. Its protein product is CASSLLANTEAFF.

The gene calls are TRBV2 and TRBJ1-5, with D hard to call. CDR1 is SNHLY, CDR2 FYNNEI, per germline. The CDR3 runs to 14 residues. Trimming took off 3 bases at V and 4 bases at J, with 10 bases between the two ends. The CDR3 nucleotides are TGTGCCAGCAGTGAGTCGACACAGAATCAGCCCCAGCATTTT. Protein: CASSESTQNQPQHF. The whole variable domain, filled in from reference TRBV2 and TRBJ1-5, reads EPEVTQTPSHQVTQMGQEVILRCVPISNHLYFYWYRQILGQKVEFLVSFYNNEISEKSEIFDDQFSVERPDGSNFTLKIRSTKLEDSAMYFCASSESTQNQPQHFGDGTRLSIL.

V usage is TRBV4-2 and J usage is TRBJ1-2; 7 nucleotides line up with TRBD1. V shed 0 bases, J shed 5 bases, and the junction held 12 bases outside the gene matches. The CDR3 is 17 residues long. CDR1 is LGHNA, CDR2 YNFKEQ, per germline. CDR3 sequence reads: CASSQDYPPRGLYGYTF. DNA of the CDR3: TGTGCCAGCAGCCAAGATTACCCCCCTAGGGGGCTTTATGGCTACACCTTC.

V and J are TRBV30 and TRBJ1-1, with TRBD1 as a possible D gene (6 bases). The CDR3 extends over 13 amino acids. V lost 5 bases and J lost 0, with 10 bases in between. Germline CDR1 reads GTSNPN; CDR2 reads SVGIG (reference sequence). The DNA for the CDR3 is TGTGCCTGGTCCGGACAGCTGAACACTGAAGCTTTCTTT. Protein product: CAWSGQLNTEAFF.

The chain has TRBV29-1 and TRBJ2-7; 9 bases are shared with TRBD2. The germline V gene encodes CDR1 SQVTM and CDR2 ANQGSEA. This CDR3 has 15 amino acids. Unmatched junction bases numbered 7, after V lost 4 bases and J lost 0 bases. This CDR3 is CSVGTSVVSSYEQYF. CDR3 DNA: TGCAGCGTTGGGACTAGCGTGGTTAGCTCCTACGAGCAGTACTTC.

V gene TRBV6-5 combines with J gene TRBJ1-6; no definite D call. V was pared by 0 bases and J by 1 base, with 4 bases between. CDR3 length: 15 amino acids. Germline V gene sequence: CDR1 MNHEY, CDR2 SVGAGI. The CDR3 nucleotides are TGTGCCAGCAGTTACTCCGCGTCCTATAATTCACCCCTCCACTTT. It yields the protein CASSYSASYNSPLHF.

The V call is TRBV2, the J call TRBJ1-5, with no clear D. The CDR3 contains 13 residues. The germline V gene encodes CDR1 SNHLY and CDR2 FYNNEI. V lost 3 bases to trimming and J lost 2 bases, with 5 bases between them. The CDR3 sequence: CASSDQGNQPQHF. CDR3 in DNA: TGTGCCAGCAGTGACCAGGGCAATCAGCCCCAGCATTTT.

V is TRBV27 and J is TRBJ2-3, with D possibly matching TRBD2 (7 bases). The ends were cut back, 1 base at V and 4 bases at J, with 15 bases in the middle. The CDR3 consists of 16 residues. Germline loops: CDR1 MNHEY, CDR2 SMNVEV (reference sequence). This chain's CDR3 is CASSLWGGGLSDTQYF. CDR3 bases: TGTGCCAGCAGTTTATGGGGAGGGGGGTTGTCAGATACGCAGTATTTT.

The V gene is TRBV2, the J gene TRBJ2-3, with 8 bases that match TRBD2. The CDR3 contains 15 residues. V trimming: 5 bases; J trimming: 2 bases; junction bases outside the gene matches: 6. Germline V gene data show CDR1 as SNHLY and CDR2 as FYNNEI. CDR3 in DNA: TGTGCCAGCAGTCCTAGACTAGCGCTCACAGATACGCAGTATTTT. Its protein is CASSPRLALTDTQYF.

This clone came up once. The chain links TRBV7-3 to TRBJ2-1; the match to TRBD2 covers 7 bases. The J segment lost 5 bases and the V segment lost 5 bases, leaving 9 bases of the junction unmatched. CDR1 is SGHTA and CDR2 is FQGTGA in the germline V gene. CDR3 length: 15 residues. The CDR3: CASSPRAGRDNEQFF. In DNA form, the CDR3 reads TGTGCCAGCAGCCCAAGGGCAGGGAGGGACAATGAGCAGTTCTTC.

CDR3 in DNA: TGTGCCAGCAGCGTAGCTACTACATTAACGACAGATACGCAGTATTTT. The encoded protein is CASSVATTLTTDTQYF. The chain uses TRBV9 and TRBJ2-3; D not certain. CDR3 length: 16 amino acids. V lost 0 bases and J lost 3, with 14 bases in between. CDR1 is SGDLS, CDR2 YYNGEE, per germline.

J is TRBJ1-2 and V is TRBV5-4; weak D call: TRBD1 (5 bases). Germline assignment: CDR1 SGHNT and CDR2 YYREEE (reference sequence). The CDR3 is 13 amino acids. V lost 0 bases and J 7 bases, leaving 10 bases between the germline ends. The CDR3 loop is CASSLGGGFGYTF. The CDR3 region has the DNA TGTGCCAGCAGCTTGGGGGGGGGTTTTGGCTACACCTTC.